These T cell receptor beta chains were read from a single sample in a study of shared clonotypes between healthy human individuals. This table comes from immunoSEQ multiplex PCR, and its TCRdb copy is limited to in-frame clones, with some not included. The sample holds roughly 720,000 clones, roughly 91% seen once. The sequenced sample consisted of memory CD8+ T cells from PBMCs. Every receptor here comes from a man between 18 and 35 years old in good health. Some clones in this sample may be carry-over from other donors' samples. CDR3s include the opening cysteine and the closing phenylalanine or tryptophan. D genes are given only for firm matches. Clone sizes are given selectively: once, few, many, or a class where the clone is expanded.

size,D,length,V,J,CDR3,DNA
-,-,14,TRBV5-3,TRBJ2-3,CASRSEGSTDTQYF,TGTGCCAGCAGAAGTGAGGGATCCACAGATACGCAGTATTTT
-,-,15,TRBV7-9,TRBJ2-7,CASSLGASGYYEQYF,TGTGCCAGCAGCTTGGGGGCCTCGGGTTACTACGAGCAGTACTTC
-,-,14,TRBV28,TRBJ1-1,CASNLQGFRGEAFF,TGTGCCAGCAACCTACAGGGCTTCCGCGGTGAAGCTTTCTTT
-,-,14,TRBV2,TRBJ2-7,CASSDAEPPYEQYF,TGTGCCAGCAGTGACGCGGAACCTCCCTACGAGCAGTACTTC
-,TRBD2,16,TRBV25-1,TRBJ2-5,CASSNLSGREKETQYF,TGTGCCAGCTCCAACCTTAGCGGGAGGGAGAAAGAGACCCAGTACTTC
-,-,12,TRBV6-1,TRBJ1-1,CARGRMNTEAFF,TGTGCCAGGGGGCGCATGAACACTGAAGCTTTCTTT
-,TRBD2,14,TRBV27,TRBJ2-7,CASSPGLAGYEQYF,TGTGCCAGCAGTCCGGGACTAGCGGGATACGAGCAGTACTTC
-,-,16,TRBV14,TRBJ2-7,CASSQDSVSLENEQYF,TGTGCCAGCAGCCAAGATTCAGTAAGTCTCGAGAACGAGCAGTACTTC
-,-,14,TRBV7-2,TRBJ2-7,CASSSTGNSYEQYF,TGTGCCAGCAGCTCCACGGGGAACTCCTACGAGCAGTACTTC
-,-,16,TRBV9,TRBJ2-1,CASSIRASGSSNEQFF,TGTGCCAGCAGCATAAGAGCGTCGGGGTCATCCAATGAGCAGTTCTTC
-,TRBD1,15,TRBV18,TRBJ1-1,CASSPTGGQNTEAFF,TGTGCCAGCTCACCAACAGGGGGTCAGAACACTGAAGCTTTCTTT
-,-,13,TRBV6-1,TRBJ1-1,CASSIGRNTEAFF,TGTGCCAGCAGTATAGGACGGAACACTGAAGCTTTCTTT
-,-,18,TRBV28,TRBJ2-2,CASSLLRSDLANTGELFF,TGTGCCAGCAGTCTCCTCCGATCAGACCTCGCGAACACCGGGGAGCTGTTTTTT
many,TRBD2,16,TRBV5-1,TRBJ2-1,CASSLDLAGRGNEQFF,TGCGCCAGCAGCTTGGATCTAGCGGGACGAGGCAATGAGCAGTTCTTC
-,TRBD1,17,TRBV10-3,TRBJ2-5,CAISESFRDRGRQTQYF,TGTGCCATCAGTGAGTCCTTTCGGGACAGGGGACGTCAGACCCAGTACTTC
once,TRBD1,16,TRBV4-1,TRBJ1-4,CASSPQVSGGREKLFF,TGCGCCAGCAGCCCCCAGGTGTCAGGGGGACGTGAAAAACTGTTTTTT
-,-,15,TRBV27,TRBJ1-5,CASSRFSGRGQPQHF,TGTGCCAGCAGTAGATTCTCAGGGAGGGGTCAGCCCCAGCATTTT
-,-,15,TRBV9,TRBJ2-7,CASSAQREGGYEQYF,TGTGCCAGCAGCGCACAAAGGGAAGGGGGTTACGAGCAGTACTTC
-,-,14,TRBV28,TRBJ2-7,CASSYDRSPYEQYF,TGTGCCAGCAGCTACGACAGGAGTCCCTACGAGCAGTACTTC
-,-,16,TRBV6-6,TRBJ2-7,CASSYSETASSYEQYF,TGTGCCAGCAGTTACTCGGAGACAGCGAGCTCCTACGAGCAGTACTTC
once,-,12,TRBV30,TRBJ1-2,CAWSGGVYGYTF,TGTGCCTGGAGTGGCGGGGTCTATGGCTACACCTTC
-,-,11,TRBV20-1,TRBJ2-2,CSATGTGELFF,TGCAGTGCTACCGGGACCGGGGAGCTGTTTTTT
-,TRBD2,17,TRBV5-5,TRBJ2-7,CASSFGTSGYSSYEQYF,TGTGCCAGCAGCTTTGGGACTAGCGGATACAGCTCCTACGAGCAGTACTTC
few,TRBD1,15,TRBV7-9,TRBJ1-1,CASSKPGTGNTEAFF,TGTGCCAGCAGCAAACCCGGGACAGGGAACACTGAAGCTTTCTTT
-,-,12,TRBV6-6,TRBJ2-1,CASSYLHDEQFF,TGTGCCAGCAGTTACCTTCACGATGAGCAGTTCTTC
-,TRBD2,15,TRBV11-2,TRBJ2-3,CASRSRAGVPDTQYF,TGTGCCAGCAGGTCAAGAGCGGGAGTACCAGATACGCAGTATTTT
once,-,13,TRBV30,TRBJ1-5,CAWSWGGRQPQHF,TGTGCCTGGAGTTGGGGGGGCCGTCAGCCCCAGCATTTT
-,-,17,TRBV4-3,TRBJ1-2,CASSLDLGTGANYGYTF,TGCGCCAGCAGCCTTGACTTGGGGACGGGAGCTAACTATGGCTACACCTTC
-,TRBD1,16,TRBV7-6,TRBJ2-7,CASSAAGGRSTYEQYF,TGTGCCAGCAGCGCGGCAGGGGGCCGGTCCACCTACGAGCAGTACTTC
-,-,17,TRBV13,TRBJ1-1,CASSLESARVPYTEAFF,TGTGCCAGCAGCTTAGAGTCGGCGAGGGTTCCGTACACTGAAGCTTTCTTT
-,TRBD1,17,TRBV4-2,TRBJ2-5,CASSLSGQAGIGETQYF,TGTGCCAGCAGCCTATCGGGACAGGCGGGTATCGGCGAGACCCAGTACTTC
-,TRBD2,13,TRBV27,TRBJ2-5,CASSLGGLKTQYF,TGTGCCAGCAGTTTGGGAGGGCTGAAGACCCAGTACTTC
-,-,15,TRBV7-9,TRBJ2-1,CASKGGGPVYNEQFF,TGTGCCAGCAAAGGGGGAGGGCCGGTTTACAATGAGCAGTTCTTC
-,-,15,TRBV19,TRBJ1-1,CASSNRGPLLGEAFF,TGTGCCAGTAGCAACAGAGGTCCACTTCTTGGTGAAGCTTTCTTT
-,-,11,TRBV25-1,TRBJ1-1,CASSERGAENF,TGTGCCAGCAGTGAGAGGGGAGCGGAGAACTTT
-,-,13,TRBV13,TRBJ2-1,CASSSTSSYEQFF,TGTGCCAGCAGCTCCACTAGCAGCTATGAGCAGTTCTTC
once,TRBD2,16,TRBV5-4,TRBJ2-1,CASSLGLAGPSEEQFF,TGTGCCAGCAGCCTCGGACTAGCGGGTCCCTCCGAGGAGCAGTTCTTC
-,-,13,TRBV13,TRBJ1-2,CASNLPGAYGYTF,TGTGCCAGCAACCTTCCCGGGGCTTATGGCTACACCTTC
-,TRBD1,16,TRBV30,TRBJ2-2,CAWRDWDREDTGELFF,TGTGCCTGGAGAGACTGGGACAGGGAGGACACCGGGGAGCTGTTTTTT
-,TRBD2,16,TRBV5-1,TRBJ2-3,CASSLSSGSSPDTQYF,TGCGCCAGCAGCCTGAGTAGCGGGAGCTCCCCAGATACGCAGTATTTT
-,-,16,TRBV7-9,TRBJ1-2,CASSLTDQHPDPGYTF,TGTGCCAGCAGCCTTACCGACCAACACCCGGACCCCGGCTACACCTTC
few,TRBD1,14,TRBV5-1,TRBJ2-7,CASSDRGRVYEQYF,TGCGCCAGCAGCGACAGGGGGCGGGTCTACGAGCAGTACTTC